Sequencing of this T cell receptor (beta chain) was carried out in a study of post-analysis software for immune sequencing data. Study results and limitations: Multiple sclerosis patients showed significantly lower normalized Chao1 diversity than controls did. With TRBV5-6, TRBV5-1 and TRBV20-1 included, a handful of TRBV segments were more frequent in patients than in controls. Samples prepared in the same batch strongly co-clustered by F measure.

With respect to this clonotype: What it recognizes is unknown.

The authors incorporated unique molecular identifiers into the TCR beta cDNA libraries. The source material, roughly 0.9 to 11 million T cells, gave rise to approximately 520,000 cDNA molecules. A single record per CDR3 protein comes from TCRdb applying MiXCR to the PCR reads. The table records some 890,000 distinct CDR3 sequences, roughly 50% of them present only once. Germline values: CDR1 SGHVS, CDR2 FNYEAQ. The CDR3 runs to 17 residues. V dropped 3 bases and J dropped 6; count of bases not matched to a gene: 10. Sequenced sample: blood. The clonotype was recovered from a girl between 10 and 17 years old with multiple sclerosis. The gene calls are TRBV7-6 and TRBJ2-1, with 11 bases lining up with TRBD1. DNA for the CDR3: TGTGCCAGCAGCTTTTTGCCGGGACAGGGGGTCAGCAATGAGCAGTTCTTC. This encodes CASSFLPGQGVSNEQFF.